The T cell receptor (beta chain) under discussion was sequenced for a study of blood T cell repertoires in COVID-19. Whole-study context: Acute and convalescent COVID-19 samples came from the United States, Italy and Spain. Sample material is recorded as cDNA or gDNA derived from T cells, B-cell-depleted T cells, or PBMCs.

Source study methods: Using reference gene primer amplification, nucleated cell counts were estimated. Generated by immunoSEQ multiplex PCR, the TCRdb table keeps only in-frame clones and is missing some. D and trimming were read from the DNA, whereas the V and J calls and clone size are those reported in that table. The sample includes some 390,000 clones, around 90% seen only once; the top ten take around 3%. Sequencing was done on a sample of peripheral blood. The clonotype comes from a human donor in a cohort sampled during active COVID-19.

Here the CDR3 reads CASSYRGGGTEAFF. DNA of the CDR3: TGTGCCAGCAGTTACCGGGGCGGGGGCACTGAAGCTTTCTTT. The chain links TRBV6-5 to TRBJ1-1; D possibly corresponds to TRBD1 (5 bases). The germline CDR1 and CDR2 sequences are MNHEY and SVGAGI. The CDR3 contains 14 residues. Trimming took off 2 bases at V and 4 bases at J, with 11 bases between the two ends.